The 25 T cell receptor beta chains reported below all come from one sample, sequenced in a study of blood T cells in healthy people across ages. Alongside a J-beta primer mix, a sample-barcoded 5' primer served in a second PCR lasting roughly 7 to 12 cycles. TCRdb fed the 5' RACE reads into MiXCR, producing one record per CDR3 protein. There are over a million distinct CDR3 sequences in the sample; 35% to 45% occur only once, and over 3.5% lies in the top ten. The sample taken for sequencing was blood. The receptor source for this set is a woman younger than 30 in good health.

The chain is built from TRBV12-3 or TRBV12-4 and TRBJ1-5, with 7 bases identical to TRBD1. The CDR3 is 15 amino acids. The ends lost 5 bases at V and 6 bases at J; junction bases unmatched: 10. The CDR3 loop is CASSQEQDRSQPQHF. The CDR3 DNA reads as TGTGCCAGCAGTCAAGAACAGGACAGGAGTCAGCCCCAGCATTTT.

The chain has TRBV20-1 and TRBJ2-5; 7 bases align to TRBD2. V lost 8 bases, J lost 1 base, and 1 base stayed unmatched. Germline CDR1 DFQATT, CDR2 SNEGSKA (reference sequence). The CDR3 covers 11 residues. CDR3 loop: CSRLAQETQYF. In DNA, the CDR3 is TGCAGTCGACTAGCCCAAGAGACCCAGTACTTC.

This chain links TRBV20-1 with TRBJ2-5; 9 bases agree with TRBD2. Per the germline V gene, CDR1 is DFQATT and CDR2 is SNEGSKA (reference sequence). This CDR3 comprises 13 residues. CDR3 coding DNA: TGCAGCGGCGCGGGAGGGGTCTACGATGAGCAGTACTTC. This sequence encodes CSGAGGVYDEQYF.

In this sample, this clonotype turned up a few times. This sequence joins TRBV4-3 and TRBJ2-3, with 7 bases matching TRBD1. From germline, CDR1 is LGHNA and CDR2 YSLEER. CDR3 length: 15 amino acids. V dropped 1 base and J dropped 4; count of bases not matched to a gene: 5. CDR3 amino acids: CASSQGRQGADTQYF. CDR3 DNA: TGCGCCAGCAGCCAAGGTCGTCAGGGGGCAGATACGCAGTATTTT.

Only a few counts were recorded for this clonotype. This chain links TRBV6-5 with TRBJ1-4; TRBD1 might be the D (5 bases). There are 14 residues in the CDR3. In germline, CDR1 is MNHEY, CDR2 SVGAGI. Trimming took 2 bases from V and 7 from J, leaving 11 bases between them. The CDR3 sequence: CASSYQGGIEKLFF. The CDR3, as DNA: TGTGCCAGCAGTTACCAGGGAGGAATTGAAAAACTGTTTTTT.

This sequence joins TRBV11-2 and TRBJ2-6; TRBD2 aligns across 7 bases. The germline V gene encodes CDR1 SGHAT and CDR2 FQNNGV. The CDR3 is 16 residues long. The V and J ends lost 5 bases and 1 base, in that order; junction bases with no gene match: 5. CDR3 bases: TGTGCCAGCAGCCCGCGGGGGTGGTCTGGGGCCAACGTCCTGACTTTC. Protein sequence: CASSPRGWSGANVLTF.

This clonotype was seen a few times. This chain uses TRBV29-1 with TRBJ1-1; D uncertain. Germline CDR1 SQVTM, CDR2 ANQGSEA. The CDR3 is made up of 13 amino acids. The V end was cut by 2 bases, the J end by 0 bases, with 7 bases between. The CDR3 region has the DNA TGCAGCGTTGAAAGGACGGTGAACACTGAAGCTTTCTTT. Translated, it gives CSVERTVNTEAFF. The full variable domain, completed using reference TRBV29-1 and TRBJ1-1, is SAVISQKPSRDICQRGTSLTIQCQVDSQVTMMFWYRQQPGQSLTLIATANQGSEATYESGFVIDKFPISRPNLTFSTLTVSNMSPEDSSIYLCSVERTVNTEAFFGQGTRLTVV.

This clonotype occurred a few times. V and J are TRBV20-1 and TRBJ2-1; 8 bases map to TRBD2. Trimming removed 6 bases from V and 3 bases from J; junction bases left unmatched: 4. The CDR3 covers 13 residues. The germline V gene has CDR1 DFQATT and CDR2 SNEGSKA (reference sequence). As DNA, the CDR3 is TGCAGTGCGAAGGGACTAGACTACAATGAGCAGTTCTTC. Encoded protein: CSAKGLDYNEQFF.

The J gene is TRBJ2-7, the V gene TRBV30; 7 positions match TRBD1. The V gene's germline CDR1 is GTSNPN and CDR2 SVGIG (reference sequence). This CDR3 spans 19 amino acids. V dropped 0 bases and J dropped 10; count of bases not matched to a gene: 27. DNA for the CDR3: TGTGCCTGGAGTGTGGGTGTTTATAGGGGGCAGCAACCCCGAGTAACCCAGTACTTC. Its translation: CAWSVGVYRGQQPRVTQYF.

This clonotype was seen a handful of times. This chain links TRBV25-1 with TRBJ2-5; weak D call: TRBD1 (5 bases). This CDR3 spans 12 amino acids. Germline assignment: CDR1 MGHDK and CDR2 SYGVNS. V was cut by 7 bases and J by 7 bases, with 13 bases left in between. The CDR3 DNA sequence: TGTGCCAGCACCCAGGGTATCGGGACCCAGTACTTC. Translating it yields CASTQGIGTQYF.

This clonotype was observed a single time. V and J are TRBV20-1 and TRBJ2-7, with D uncertain. This CDR3 spans 11 amino acids. Germline lookup yields CDR1 DFQATT and CDR2 SNEGSKA (reference sequence). Trimming removed 3 bases at V and 7 bases at J, with 10 bases between. CDR3 sequence reads: CSARANNEQYF. The DNA for the CDR3 is TGCAGTGCTAGGGCGAACAATGAGCAGTACTTC.

The rearrangement uses TRBV7-9 and TRBJ1-2; 8 nucleotides line up with TRBD1. The V gene end was trimmed by 0 bases and the J gene end by 8 bases; junction bases not matched to a gene: 5. Germline V gene lookup returns CDR1 SEHNR and CDR2 FQNEAQ (reference sequence). The length of the CDR3 is 14 residues. The DNA for the CDR3 is TGTGCCAGCAGCTTAGCCGGACAGGGATCGGGCTACACCTTC. It is translated as CASSLAGQGSGYTF.

This clonotype has only a few counts. V gene TRBV4-3 combines with J gene TRBJ2-7; 7 nucleotides agree with TRBD2. V lost 3 bases and J lost 3; bases outside the gene matches: 8. This CDR3 contains 15 residues. Germline values: CDR1 LGHNA, CDR2 YSLEER. The CDR3 loop is CASSQSMGGYYEQYF. Written as DNA, the CDR3 is TGCGCCAGCAGCCAGTCTATGGGGGGGTACTACGAGCAGTACTTC.

The chain recombines TRBV5-5 with TRBJ1-2; weak D call: TRBD1 (6 bases). CDR1 and CDR2 from the germline V gene are SGHKS and YYEKEE (reference sequence). Trimming pared 4 bases from V and 6 bases from J, leaving 13 bases between. This CDR3 spans 13 amino acids. The CDR3 loop is CASSMDSSHGYTF. The CDR3 DNA follows: TGTGCCAGCAGCATGGACAGCTCCCATGGCTACACCTTC.

V usage is TRBV20-1 and J usage is TRBJ2-3; D is ambiguous. This CDR3 has 15 amino acids. Germline CDR1 DFQATT, CDR2 SNEGSKA (reference sequence). Trimming left V 0 bases short and J 2 bases short, with 12 bases between. The CDR3 DNA is TGCAGTGCTAGAGACTCCGTCAAGATCACAGATACGCAGTATTTT. Translated: CSARDSVKITDTQYF.

CDR3 residues: CASSLGTGLRTEAFF. The CDR3 DNA sequence: TGTGCCAGCAGCTTAGGGACAGGGCTTCGGACTGAAGCTTTCTTT. The chain uses TRBV7-2 and TRBJ1-1; TRBD1 agrees at 8 bases. Losses at the gene ends were 1 base for V and 5 bases for J; bases not matched to a gene: 6. Germline values: CDR1 SGHTA, CDR2 FQGNSA. The CDR3 covers 15 residues.

This clonotype was seen a few times. The chain combines TRBV6-1 with TRBJ2-4; D ambiguous. The CDR3 covers 15 residues. Germline lookup yields CDR1 MNHNS and CDR2 SASEGT. V lost 6 bases, J lost 0 bases, and 12 bases lay in between. Here the CDR3 reads CASRNRFIAKNIQYF. The CDR3 region has the DNA TGTGCCAGCAGGAACAGATTTATAGCCAAAAACATTCAGTACTTC.

The chain recombines TRBV20-1 with TRBJ2-1; no definite D call. CDR1 is DFQATT and CDR2 is SNEGSKA in the germline V gene (reference sequence). The germline V and J ends were trimmed by 0 bases and 7 bases, with 10 bases remaining between them. The CDR3 is made up of 13 amino acids. CDR3 DNA: TGCAGTGCTAGAGACCCAGTTTCGAATGAGCAGTTCTTC. Its translation: CSARDPVSNEQFF.

This chain uses TRBV4-2 with TRBJ2-5; 8 positions agree with TRBD2. CDR3 length: 16 amino acids. V trimming: 4 bases; J trimming: 0 bases; junction bases outside the gene matches: 7. CDR1 and CDR2 (germline): LGHNA, YNFKEQ. The CDR3 region is CASSLRGGRDQETQYF. The CDR3 nucleotides read TGTGCCAGCAGCCTCCGCGGGGGGAGGGACCAAGAGACCCAGTACTTC.

CDR3 region: CSVFGTGDLTRYGYTF. As DNA, the CDR3 is TGCAGCGTTTTCGGGACAGGGGATCTTACACGGTATGGCTACACCTTC. The chain recombines TRBV29-1 with TRBJ1-2, with TRBD1 matching 10 bases. The CDR3 spans 16 residues. Germline assignment: CDR1 SQVTM and CDR2 ANQGSEA. Germline trimming cut 5 bases from V and 5 bases from J; bases unmatched to any gene: 14.

The rearrangement links TRBV27 to TRBJ1-1, with no clear D. Trimming left V 7 bases short and J 1 base short, with 10 bases between. Germline V CDR1 and CDR2: MNHEY, SMNVEV (reference sequence). CDR3 length: 13 residues. The CDR3: CASKGFSNTEAFF. The DNA for the CDR3 is TGTGCCAGCAAAGGCTTTTCGAACACTGAAGCTTTCTTT.

This clonotype was recorded once. The chain joins TRBV6-2 or TRBV6-3 to TRBJ1-3; D ambiguous. The germline V and J ends were trimmed by 11 bases and 4 bases, with 21 bases remaining between them. The V gene's germline CDR1 is MNHEY and CDR2 SVGEGT. This CDR3 is built from 15 residues. CDR3 DNA: TGTGCCGGTCCTGACTCCACCAAGCCGGGAAACACCATATATTTT. This translates into CAGPDSTKPGNTIYF.

The J gene is TRBJ2-5, the V gene TRBV28; D is uncertain. The J call may not be correct, given that the DNA end is closer to TRBJ2-7. The CDR3 spans 12 residues. Per germline, CDR1 MDHEN and CDR2 SYDVKM. The CDR3 loop reads CASSLMGTEQYF. The CDR3 DNA is TGTGCCAGCAGTTTAATGGGAACCGAGCAGTACTTC.

The rearrangement joins TRBV20-1 to TRBJ2-7, with 9 bases fitting TRBD1. The V gene's germline CDR1 is DFQATT and CDR2 SNEGSKA (reference sequence). CDR3 length: 15 amino acids. With V trimmed by 0 bases and J by 0 bases, 3 bases remained unmatched. CDR3 protein: CSARDGTGFSYEQYF. The CDR3 nucleotides are TGCAGTGCTAGAGATGGGACAGGGTTCTCCTACGAGCAGTACTTC.

This clonotype was counted ten times or more. The V and J genes are TRBV20-1 and TRBJ1-5; D may be TRBD1 (5 bases). Germline V gene sequence: CDR1 DFQATT, CDR2 SNEGSKA (reference sequence). This CDR3 is 17 amino acids long. The germline V and J ends were trimmed by 0 bases and 0 bases, with 15 bases remaining between them. This chain's CDR3 is CSAREFRGVYSNQPQHF. For the CDR3, the DNA is TGCAGTGCTAGAGAGTTCCGGGGGGTCTATAGCAATCAGCCCCAGCATTTT.